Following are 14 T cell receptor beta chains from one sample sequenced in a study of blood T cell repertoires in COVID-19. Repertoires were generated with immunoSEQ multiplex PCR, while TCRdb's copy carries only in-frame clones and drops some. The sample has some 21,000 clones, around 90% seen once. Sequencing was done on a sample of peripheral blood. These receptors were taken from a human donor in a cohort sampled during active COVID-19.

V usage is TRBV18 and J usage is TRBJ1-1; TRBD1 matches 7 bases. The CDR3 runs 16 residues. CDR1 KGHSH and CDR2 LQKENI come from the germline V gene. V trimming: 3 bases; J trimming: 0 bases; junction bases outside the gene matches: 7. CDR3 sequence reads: CASSPSTGHLNTEAFF. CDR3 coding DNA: TGTGCCAGCTCACCTTCGACAGGGCACCTGAACACTGAAGCTTTCTTT. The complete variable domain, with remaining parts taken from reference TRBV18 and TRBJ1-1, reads NAGVMQNPRHLVRRRGQEARLRCSPMKGHSHVYWYRQLPEEGLKFMVYLQKENIIDESGMPKERFSAEFPKEGPSILRIQQVVRGDSAAYFCASSPSTGHLNTEAFFGQGTRLTVV.

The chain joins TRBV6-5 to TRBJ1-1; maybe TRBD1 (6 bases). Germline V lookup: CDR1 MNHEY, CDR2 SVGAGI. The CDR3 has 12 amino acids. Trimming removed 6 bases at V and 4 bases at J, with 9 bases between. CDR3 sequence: CASRQGSTEAFF. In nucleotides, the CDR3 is TGTGCCAGCAGGCAGGGGAGCACTGAAGCTTTCTTT.

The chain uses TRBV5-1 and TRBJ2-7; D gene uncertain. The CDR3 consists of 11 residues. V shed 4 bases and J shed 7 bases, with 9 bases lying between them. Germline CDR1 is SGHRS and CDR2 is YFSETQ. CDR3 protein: CASSLHSEQYF. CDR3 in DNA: TGCGCCAGCAGCCTGCATAGTGAGCAGTACTTC.

CDR3 residues: CASRRDTQYF. The CDR3 DNA follows: TGTGCCAGCAGGAGAGATACGCAGTATTTT. The J gene is TRBJ2-3, the V gene TRBV2; D unclear. CDR1 is SNHLY, CDR2 FYNNEI, per germline. The length of the CDR3 is 10 residues. V dropped 6 bases and J dropped 5 bases, with 3 bases sitting between them.

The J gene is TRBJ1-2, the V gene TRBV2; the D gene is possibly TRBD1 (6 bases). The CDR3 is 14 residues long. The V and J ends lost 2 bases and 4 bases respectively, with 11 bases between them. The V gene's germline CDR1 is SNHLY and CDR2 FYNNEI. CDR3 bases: TGTGCCAGCAGTGAACGGGGGGGCGGCTATGGCTACACCTTC. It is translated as CASSERGGGYGYTF.

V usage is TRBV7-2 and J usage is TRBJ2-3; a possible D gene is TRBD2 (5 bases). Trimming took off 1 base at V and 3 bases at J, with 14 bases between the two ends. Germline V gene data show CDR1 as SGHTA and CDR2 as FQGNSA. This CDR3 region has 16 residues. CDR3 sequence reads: CASSLGDYPRTDTQYF. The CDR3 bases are TGTGCCAGCAGCTTAGGTGACTACCCTAGGACAGATACGCAGTATTTT.

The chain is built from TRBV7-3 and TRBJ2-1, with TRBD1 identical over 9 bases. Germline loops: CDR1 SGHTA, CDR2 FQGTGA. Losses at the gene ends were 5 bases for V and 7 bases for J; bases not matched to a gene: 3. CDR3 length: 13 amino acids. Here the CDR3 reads CASSRDRENEQFF. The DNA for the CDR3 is TGTGCCAGCAGCCGGGACAGGGAGAATGAGCAGTTCTTC.

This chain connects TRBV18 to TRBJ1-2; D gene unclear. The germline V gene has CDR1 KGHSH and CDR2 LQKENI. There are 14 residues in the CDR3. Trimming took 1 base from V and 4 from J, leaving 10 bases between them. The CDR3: CASSPLGGTYGYTF. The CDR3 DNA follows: TGTGCCAGCTCACCACTTGGAGGAACCTATGGCTACACCTTC.

DNA for the CDR3: TGCGCCAGCAGCTTGACGGGACAGTCGTTCAATGAAGCTTTCTTT. Its translation: CASSLTGQSFNEAFF. The chain carries TRBV5-1 and TRBJ1-1; 7 positions agree with TRBD1. Germline V gene lookup returns CDR1 SGHRS and CDR2 YFSETQ. The CDR3 contains 15 residues. Losses at the gene ends were 1 base for V and 7 bases for J; bases not matched to a gene: 10.

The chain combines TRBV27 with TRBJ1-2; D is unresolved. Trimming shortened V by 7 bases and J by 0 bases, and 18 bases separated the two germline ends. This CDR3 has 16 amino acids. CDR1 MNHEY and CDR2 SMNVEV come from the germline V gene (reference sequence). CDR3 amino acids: CASTSFSAASNYGYTF. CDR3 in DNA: TGTGCCAGCACTTCCTTTAGTGCAGCGTCTAACTATGGCTACACCTTC.

CDR3 region: CASSTPGAGTYEQYF. The CDR3 nucleotides read TGTGCCAGTAGTACCCCTGGGGCAGGGACCTACGAGCAGTACTTC. The chain joins TRBV19 to TRBJ2-7, with D possibly matching TRBD1 (5 bases). Trimming shortened V by 4 bases and J by 2 bases, and 15 bases separated the two germline ends. This CDR3 has 15 residues. CDR1 and CDR2 from the germline V gene are LNHDA and SQIVND (reference sequence).

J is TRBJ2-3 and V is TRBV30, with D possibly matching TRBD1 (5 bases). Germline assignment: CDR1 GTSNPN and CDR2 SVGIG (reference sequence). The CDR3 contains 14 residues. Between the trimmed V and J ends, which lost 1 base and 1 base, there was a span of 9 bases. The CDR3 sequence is CAWSGGPGTDTQYF. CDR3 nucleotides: TGTGCCTGGAGTGGGGGCCCTGGCACAGATACGCAGTATTTT.

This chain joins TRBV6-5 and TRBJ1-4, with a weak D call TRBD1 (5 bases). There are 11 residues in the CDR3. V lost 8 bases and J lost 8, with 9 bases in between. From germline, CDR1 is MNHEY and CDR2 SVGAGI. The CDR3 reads CASLAGEKLFF. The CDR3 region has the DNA TGTGCCAGCTTGGCAGGGGAAAAACTGTTTTTT.

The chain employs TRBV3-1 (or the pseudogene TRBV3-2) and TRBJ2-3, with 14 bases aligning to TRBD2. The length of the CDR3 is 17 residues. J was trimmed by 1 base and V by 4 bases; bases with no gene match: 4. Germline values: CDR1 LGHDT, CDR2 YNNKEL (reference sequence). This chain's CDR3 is CASSRTSGGKGTDTQYF. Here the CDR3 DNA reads TGTGCCAGCAGCCGGACTAGCGGGGGGAAGGGCACAGATACGCAGTATTTT.